Below, 22 T cell receptor beta chains from the same sample are listed, as sequenced in a study of blood T cell repertoires in COVID-19. Assay: immunoSEQ multiplex PCR; the TCRdb copy retains only in-frame clones and omits some. The data hold roughly 250,000 clones, with roughly 86% observed a single time. The sequenced sample was PBMCs or T cells enriched from blood (not recorded which). The receptors were gathered from a woman between 45 and 65 years old who had recovered from COVID-19.

This clone is a singleton in its sample. The rearrangement joins TRBV7-3 to TRBJ1-2; 7 nucleotides agree with TRBD1. J gave up 8 bases and V 5 bases, and 14 bases lay outside the gene matches. Germline CDR1 and CDR2: SGHTA and FQGTGA. This CDR3 comprises 15 residues. The CDR3 reads CASSPSDRVVGGYTF. As DNA, the CDR3 is TGTGCCAGCAGCCCATCCGACAGGGTCGTGGGCGGCTACACCTTC.

The chain has TRBV9 and TRBJ2-2; 7 positions agree with TRBD1. The V segment lost 3 bases and the J segment 4 bases; nucleotides outside the gene matches: 6. Germline V gene data show CDR1 as SGDLS and CDR2 as YYNGEE. This CDR3 has 15 amino acids. The CDR3 sequence: CASSDGTVSTGELFF. Here the CDR3 DNA reads TGTGCCAGCAGCGACGGGACAGTGAGCACCGGGGAGCTGTTTTTT. The full variable domain, with the rest looked up from reference TRBV9 and TRBJ2-2, is DSGVTQTPKHLITATGQRVTLRCSPRSGDLSVYWYQQSLDQGLQFLIQYYNGEERAKGNILERFSAQQFPDLHSELNLSSLELGDSALYFCASSDGTVSTGELFFGEGSRLTVL.

The chain couples TRBV3-1 (or the pseudogene TRBV3-2) to TRBJ1-3, with D perhaps matching TRBD1 (6 bases). V lost 1 base and J 0 bases, leaving 10 bases between the germline ends. The germline CDR1 and CDR2 sequences are LGHDT and YNNKEL (reference sequence). This CDR3 spans 16 amino acids. DNA for the CDR3: TGTGCCAGCAGCCAAGGACAGGCGCTCTCTGGAAACACCATATATTTT. Translating it yields CASSQGQALSGNTIYF.

The J gene is TRBJ2-2, the V gene TRBV2; 11 bases match TRBD1. The V gene's germline CDR1 is SNHLY and CDR2 FYNNEI. V was pared by 4 bases and J by 5 bases, with 3 bases of the junction left unmatched. The CDR3 has 15 amino acids. The DNA for the CDR3 is TGTGCCAGCAGTGGGGACAGGGGGAGTACCGGGGAGCTGTTTTTT. This encodes CASSGDRGSTGELFF.

The chain recombines TRBV15 with TRBJ2-3, with D perhaps matching TRBD2 (6 bases). The CDR3 runs 16 residues. Germline V gives CDR1 LNHNV, CDR2 YYDKDF (reference sequence). The germline V and J ends were trimmed by 4 bases and 6 bases, with 20 bases remaining between them. CDR3 in amino acids: CATSNLGLRIGDTQYF. CDR3 in DNA: TGTGCCACCAGCAACCTGGGACTCCGGATTGGGGATACGCAGTATTTT.

The gene calls are TRBV6-1 and TRBJ1-6; 10 positions agree with TRBD1. The CDR3 runs 16 residues. Germline V gene sequence: CDR1 MNHNS, CDR2 SASEGT. With V trimmed by 5 bases and J by 7 bases, 8 bases remained unmatched. CDR3 nucleotide sequence: TGTGCCAGCAGTAAAGGACAGGGGGTTCGGAATTCACCCCTCCACTTT. It is translated as CASSKGQGVRNSPLHF.

The CDR3 DNA reads TGTGCCAGCAGCTTCGGACAGGCTAATGAAAAACTGTTTTTT. This encodes CASSFGQANEKLFF. The V gene is TRBV5-8, the J gene TRBJ1-4; TRBD1 aligns across 7 bases. The CDR3 is made up of 14 amino acids. In germline, CDR1 is SGHTS, CDR2 YDEGEE. J lost 3 bases, V lost 2 bases, and 1 base had no gene match.

This clone has just a few counts. The rearrangement links TRBV30 to TRBJ1-3, with no clear D. The CDR3 is 15 residues long. Trimming took off 1 base at V and 3 bases at J, with 13 bases between the two ends. The V gene's germline CDR1 is GTSNPN and CDR2 SVGIG (reference sequence). This chain's CDR3 is CAWSGGGSFGNTIYF. The CDR3 DNA follows: TGTGCCTGGAGTGGTGGAGGGAGCTTTGGAAACACCATATATTTT.

This chain joins TRBV6-1 and TRBJ1-2; no firm D call. The CDR3 sequence is 12 residues long. Germline CDR1 MNHNS, CDR2 SASEGT. The V and J ends lost 3 bases and 5 bases respectively, with 7 bases between them. The CDR3 region has the DNA TGTGCCAGCAGTGATAACAGTTATGGCTACACCTTC. Translated, it gives CASSDNSYGYTF.

This rearrangement joins TRBV4-3 to TRBJ2-3; 7 positions match TRBD2. The CDR3 runs to 17 residues. V lost 1 base, J lost 0 bases, and 7 bases stayed unmatched. Looked up from germline, CDR1 is LGHNA and CDR2 is YSLEER. In nucleotides, the CDR3 is TGCGCCAGCAGCCAAGGGGGCTATAGCGGGAGCACAGATACGCAGTATTTT. It yields the protein CASSQGGYSGSTDTQYF.

This chain links TRBV3-1 (or the pseudogene TRBV3-2) with TRBJ1-1; 9 bases are shared with TRBD1. The germline gives CDR1 LGHDT, CDR2 YNNKEL (reference sequence). J was trimmed by 10 bases and V by 4 bases; bases with no gene match: 10. The CDR3 contains 14 residues. CDR3 residues: CASSLNNRGRRAFF. CDR3 nucleotides: TGTGCCAGCAGCCTGAACAACAGGGGGCGGCGAGCTTTCTTT.

This clone was counted a single time. The rearrangement uses TRBV28 and TRBJ1-5; perhaps TRBD1 as D (6 bases). The V and J ends lost 3 bases and 7 bases respectively, with 13 bases between them. This CDR3 spans 14 amino acids. CDR1 MDHEN and CDR2 SYDVKM come from the germline V gene. The CDR3 protein is CASSLGAASQPQHF. In DNA, the CDR3 is TGTGCCAGCAGTTTGGGGGCGGCGAGCCAGCCCCAGCATTTT.

The chain has TRBV6-5 and TRBJ1-2, with 9 bases that match TRBD1. Germline CDR1 and CDR2: MNHEY and SVGAGI. V dropped 7 bases and J dropped 4; count of bases not matched to a gene: 10. The CDR3 is made up of 15 amino acids. CDR3 sequence (DNA): TGTGCCAGCACTAAGGGGGGACAGGGCCTCTATGGCTACACCTTC. Translating it yields CASTKGGQGLYGYTF.

This chain connects TRBV11-2 to TRBJ1-4; D may be TRBD1 (6 bases). The length of the CDR3 is 14 residues. Germline V gene lookup returns CDR1 SGHAT and CDR2 FQNNGV. The V and J ends lost 3 bases and 7 bases respectively, with 12 bases between them. The CDR3 is CASSFGGASEKLFF. The CDR3 region has the DNA TGTGCCAGCAGCTTCGGGGGGGCGTCTGAAAAACTGTTTTTT. The variable domain in full, completed from reference TRBV11-2 and TRBJ1-4, reads EAGVAQSPRYKIIEKRQSVAFWCNPISGHATLYWYQQILGQGPKLLIQFQNNGVVDDSQLPKDRFSAERLKGVDSTLKIQPAKLEDSAVYLCASSFGGASEKLFFGSGTQLSVL.

This clone has a single count. The rearrangement uses TRBV15 and TRBJ2-4; D remains unclear. The V and J ends lost 0 bases and 0 bases respectively, with 9 bases between them. Germline V gene data show CDR1 as LNHNV and CDR2 as YYDKDF (reference sequence). This CDR3 has 16 amino acids. CDR3 sequence reads: CATSRDYSLAKNIQYF. The CDR3, as DNA: TGTGCCACCAGCAGAGACTACAGCCTAGCCAAAAACATTCAGTACTTC.

The V gene is TRBV19, the J gene TRBJ1-5, with D possibly TRBD1 on 5 matching bases. The CDR3 contains 15 residues. Trimming took off 6 bases at V and 0 bases at J, with 12 bases between the two ends. Germline V gene sequence: CDR1 LNHDA, CDR2 SQIVND (reference sequence). The CDR3 loop is CASRMTDNSNQPQHF. The CDR3 bases are TGTGCCAGTAGGATGACAGACAATAGCAATCAGCCCCAGCATTTT.

This clone was picked up one time. The gene calls are TRBV7-9 and TRBJ2-7; tentative D call: TRBD1 (5 bases). Trimming shortened V by 6 bases and J by 13 bases, and 28 bases separated the two germline ends. CDR3 length equals 15 residues. Germline CDR1 and CDR2: SEHNR and FQNEAQ (reference sequence). CDR3 protein: CASRMAGAIITALYF. CDR3 DNA sequence: TGTGCCAGCAGGATGGCTGGGGCGATAATCACCGCTCTATACTTC.

The genes are TRBV5-5 and TRBJ1-2; D is perhaps TRBD1 (5 bases). Looked up from germline, CDR1 is SGHKS and CDR2 is YYEKEE (reference sequence). V lost 0 bases, J lost 4 bases, and 7 bases lay in between. The CDR3 contains 13 residues. The CDR3 DNA is TGTGCCAGCAGCTTGGGGGGCGGCTATGGCTACACCTTC. Translating it yields CASSLGGGYGYTF.

The CDR3 here is CASSLGLAGGPDGELFF. The DNA of the CDR3 is TGTGCCAGCAGCCTTGGACTAGCGGGAGGGCCGGACGGGGAGCTGTTTTTT. The V and J genes are TRBV7-6 and TRBJ2-2; 15 positions agree with TRBD2. The germline gives CDR1 SGHVS, CDR2 FNYEAQ. V was pared by 5 bases and J by 7 bases, with 8 bases of the junction left unmatched. The CDR3 sequence is 17 residues long.

This clone showed up just a few times. This chain connects TRBV15 to TRBJ1-2; D gene uncertain. V was trimmed by 1 base and J by 3 bases, leaving 9 bases between them. The CDR3 consists of 14 residues. Germline CDR1 LNHNV, CDR2 YYDKDF (reference sequence). The DNA of the CDR3 is TGTGCCACCAGCAGAGCCGAGGGTTACTATGGCTACACCTTC. This codes for CATSRAEGYYGYTF.

The chain links TRBV7-3 to TRBJ1-1; 8 bases agree with TRBD1. The CDR3 spans 13 residues. V dropped 5 bases and J dropped 6; count of bases not matched to a gene: 5. CDR1 is SGHTA, CDR2 FQGTGA, per germline. The CDR3 loop reads CASSRTGQSEAFF. CDR3 DNA sequence: TGTGCCAGCAGCCGGACAGGGCAGTCTGAAGCTTTCTTT.

V and J are TRBV7-2 and TRBJ2-3; D is unclear. Germline loops: CDR1 SGHTA, CDR2 FQGNSA. CDR3 length equals 13 residues. V shed 5 bases and J shed 4 bases, with 10 bases lying between them. Here the CDR3 reads CASSGYGADTQYF. For the CDR3, the DNA is TGTGCCAGCAGCGGTTACGGAGCAGATACGCAGTATTTT.